These 25 T cell receptor beta chains came from one sample sequenced in a study of PD-1 blockade in classical Hodgkin lymphoma. Measured with immunoSEQ multiplex PCR; TCRdb has only the in-frame clones, and not every one. This repertoire shows 40,000 to 55,000 clones, about three quarters found once; its top ten account for roughly 35%. Time point: cycle 4 day 1 (C4D1), after more than five weeks of nivolumab. Every one of the patients relapsed after autologous stem cell transplantation (brentuximab vedotin exposure was variable). Sequencing was performed on peripheral blood mononuclear cells (PBMCs), taken before the fourth cycle of nivolumab. The receptors originated from a human donor with classical Hodgkin lymphoma.

The chain carries TRBV7-2 and TRBJ1-1; no clear D. CDR3 length equals 15 residues. The germline V gene encodes CDR1 SGHTA and CDR2 FQGNSA. V lost 2 bases to trimming and J lost 5 bases, with 15 bases between them. CDR3 DNA: TGTGCCAGCAGCTTATGGAGTGGGCGCGGGACTGAAGCTTTCTTT. It yields the protein CASSLWSGRGTEAFF.

The chain employs TRBV5-6 and TRBJ2-3, with D perhaps TRBD1 (5 bases). Per the germline V gene, CDR1 is SGHDT and CDR2 is YYEEEE. This CDR3 region has 16 residues. The V gene lost 0 bases and the J gene lost 3 bases, with 14 bases spanning the gap. The CDR3 sequence: CASSLVRGAATDTQYF. For the CDR3, the DNA is TGTGCCAGCAGCTTGGTAAGGGGCGCAGCAACAGATACGCAGTATTTT. The whole variable domain, remainder taken from reference TRBV5-6 and TRBJ2-3, is DAGVTQSPTHLIKTRGQQVTLRCSPKSGHDTVSWYQQALGQGPQFIFQYYEEEERQRGNFPDRFSGHQFPNYSSELNVNALLLGDSALYLCASSLVRGAATDTQYFGPGTRLTVL.

V usage is TRBV5-6 and J usage is TRBJ2-2; the D is unclear. This CDR3 is built from 14 residues. The germline V gene encodes CDR1 SGHDT and CDR2 YYEEEE. V lost 1 base to trimming and J lost 2 bases, with 6 bases between them. The CDR3 coding sequence is TGTGCCAGCAGCTTGACAGTCAACACCGGGGAGCTGTTTTTT. Translation: CASSLTVNTGELFF.

This clone was observed once. The chain carries TRBV29-1 and TRBJ1-1; no clear D. Germline values: CDR1 SQVTM, CDR2 ANQGSEA. V lost 4 bases and J 0 bases, leaving 12 bases between the germline ends. The CDR3 covers 14 residues. In nucleotides, the CDR3 is TGCAGCGTTGCGCTAAAGGTCTTGAACACTGAAGCTTTCTTT. Translating it yields CSVALKVLNTEAFF.

Only one count was recorded for this clone. V gene TRBV6-5 combines with J gene TRBJ2-1; maybe TRBD2 (5 bases). V was clipped by 6 bases and J by 2 bases, with 8 bases between them. This CDR3 comprises 13 residues. From germline, CDR1 is MNHEY and CDR2 SVGAGI. CDR3 sequence reads: CASRTGTYNEQFF. CDR3 DNA: TGTGCCAGCAGAACCGGGACCTACAATGAGCAGTTCTTC.

The chain couples TRBV30 to TRBJ2-7; no reliable D call. V was pared by 0 bases and J by 7 bases, with 4 bases between. The V gene's germline CDR1 is GTSNPN and CDR2 SVGIG (reference sequence). The CDR3 extends over 10 amino acids. The CDR3 region is CAWSVREQYF. CDR3 sequence (DNA): TGTGCCTGGAGTGTGAGGGAGCAGTACTTC.

The V and J genes are TRBV2 and TRBJ2-7; 8 positions agree with TRBD1. Losses at the gene ends were 4 bases for V and 5 bases for J; bases not matched to a gene: 10. CDR3 size: 15 residues. The V gene's germline CDR1 is SNHLY and CDR2 FYNNEI. This chain's CDR3 is CASSARSGRGHEQYF. The CDR3 nucleotides read TGTGCCAGCAGTGCGAGATCGGGCAGGGGGCACGAGCAGTACTTC.

V and J are TRBV9 and TRBJ2-3; 8 positions agree with TRBD1. There are 14 residues in the CDR3. CDR1 is SGDLS, CDR2 YYNGEE, per germline. J was trimmed by 5 bases and V by 3 bases; bases with no gene match: 5. Here the CDR3 DNA reads TGTGCCAGCAGCGGGACAGGGACGCGAGATACGCAGTATTTT. Residues: CASSGTGTRDTQYF.

The genes are TRBV5-1 and TRBJ2-3, with 12 bases that match TRBD2. V shed 0 bases and J 7 bases; nucleotides not matched to a gene: 9. The germline V gene has CDR1 SGHRS and CDR2 YFSETQ. This CDR3 spans 17 amino acids. The CDR3 DNA sequence: TGCGCCAGCAGCTTGGGGATGGCTAGCGGGGGGGCAAATACGCAGTATTTT. It translates to CASSLGMASGGANTQYF.

The rearrangement links TRBV19 to TRBJ1-3; no firm D call. The germline gives CDR1 LNHDA, CDR2 SQIVND (reference sequence). The V gene lost 5 bases and the J gene lost 9 bases, with 8 bases spanning the gap. The CDR3 contains 11 residues. For the CDR3, the DNA is TGTGCCAGTAGTCTCGCTACCACCATATATTTT. It is translated as CASSLATTIYF.

V usage is TRBV19 and J usage is TRBJ2-3; 11 bases align to TRBD2. The CDR3 sequence is 16 residues long. Losses at the gene ends were 1 base for V and 5 bases for J; bases not matched to a gene: 5. Germline-derived CDR1 and CDR2 are LNHDA and SQIVND (reference sequence). DNA of the CDR3: TGTGCCAGTAGTATAGGTTTAGCGGGGGGGCGAGATACGCAGTATTTT. Amino acids: CASSIGLAGGRDTQYF.

The V call is TRBV5-1, the J call TRBJ2-7; TRBD1 matches at 9 bases. Trimming removed 0 bases from V and 2 bases from J; junction bases left unmatched: 3. Germline V CDR1 and CDR2: SGHRS, YFSETQ. CDR3 length equals 15 residues. CDR3 DNA: TGCGCCAGCAGCTTGGGGGGGACAGGGCCCTACGAGCAGTACTTC. It encodes CASSLGGTGPYEQYF.

This clone was seen at least ten times. The chain recombines TRBV4-2 with TRBJ2-1; no clear D. Germline V gene data show CDR1 as LGHNA and CDR2 as YNFKEQ. The CDR3 has 14 amino acids. V lost 1 base and J lost 8, with 12 bases in between. The CDR3 spells CASSQAPRNDEQFF. In DNA form, the CDR3 reads TGTGCCAGCAGCCAAGCTCCACGGAACGATGAGCAGTTCTTC.

The chain carries TRBV28 and TRBJ2-1, with D tentatively TRBD2 (7 bases). Per the germline V gene, CDR1 is MDHEN and CDR2 is SYDVKM. The CDR3 totals 16 residues. Trimming shortened V by 3 bases and J by 4 bases, and 16 bases separated the two germline ends. DNA of the CDR3: TGTGCCAGCAGTTTCACGGGGGGCACCCTATACAATGAGCAGTTCTTC. This sequence encodes CASSFTGGTLYNEQFF.

The chain recombines TRBV13 with TRBJ1-1; D call uncertain. Trimming left V 1 base short and J 2 bases short, with 8 bases between. This CDR3 is 14 amino acids long. Germline V lookup: CDR1 PRHDT, CDR2 FYEKMQ (reference sequence). CDR3 bases: TGTGCCAGCAGCTTAGCGGAAGCAAACACTGAAGCTTTCTTT. Its translation is CASSLAEANTEAFF.

This clone came up a few times. The genes are TRBV2 and TRBJ2-7; 7 positions agree with TRBD1. The CDR3 covers 17 residues. Germline CDR1 reads SNHLY; CDR2 reads FYNNEI. Trimming took 5 bases from V and 3 from J; bases not matched to a gene: 16. CDR3 sequence reads: CASSFFLPGTVSYEQYF. DNA for the CDR3: TGTGCCAGCAGTTTTTTTCTGCCCGGGACAGTGAGCTACGAGCAGTACTTC.

The rearrangement uses TRBV11-2 and TRBJ1-6; the D is unclear. Germline CDR1 is SGHAT and CDR2 is FQNNGV. This CDR3 spans 12 amino acids. V dropped 1 base and J dropped 9 bases, with 4 bases sitting between them. The chain's CDR3 is CASSLVGSPLHF. The CDR3 region has the DNA TGTGCCAGCAGCTTAGTGGGTTCACCCCTCCACTTT.

This chain connects TRBV4-2 to TRBJ2-7; D is unresolved. The CDR3 runs 12 residues. V was shortened by 4 bases and J by 7 bases, with 11 bases between the two germline ends. Germline CDR1 reads LGHNA; CDR2 reads YNFKEQ. DNA for the CDR3: TGTGCCAGCAGCCCTCAATGGGGAGAGCAGTACTTC. The encoded protein is CASSPQWGEQYF.

J is TRBJ2-7 and V is TRBV7-9; a weak D match, TRBD2 (6 bases). The CDR3 is made up of 14 amino acids. Trimming cost V 0 bases and J 6 bases, with 12 bases left between them. CDR1 is SEHNR and CDR2 is FQNEAQ in the germline V gene (reference sequence). The CDR3 nucleotides read TGTGCCAGCAGCTTAGCGGGGGGAGGACGCGAGCAGTACTTC. Protein product: CASSLAGGGREQYF.

This clone was observed a few times. This chain connects TRBV10-3 to TRBJ2-1; 7 nucleotides agree with TRBD1. The junction had 11 bases not matched to a gene; V was cut back by 3 bases and J by 3 bases. Germline CDR1 and CDR2: ENHRY and SYGVKD. The CDR3 spans 17 residues. The CDR3 DNA follows: TGTGCCATCAGTGATGGAAAAGGGGGCAACAGCTACAATGAGCAGTTCTTC. This encodes CAISDGKGGNSYNEQFF.

This chain connects TRBV10-3 to TRBJ1-1, with D perhaps matching TRBD1 (6 bases). Trimming pared 9 bases from V and 4 bases from J, leaving 12 bases between. The germline gives CDR1 ENHRY, CDR2 SYGVKD. The CDR3 extends over 12 amino acids. The CDR3 sequence is CAIQGSSTEAFF. In nucleotides, the CDR3 is TGTGCCATACAGGGATCGAGCACTGAAGCTTTCTTT.

This chain uses TRBV15 with TRBJ2-7; D is unclear. Germline V gene data show CDR1 as LNHNV and CDR2 as YYDKDF (reference sequence). The CDR3 is 12 residues long. Trimming cost V 3 bases and J 7 bases, with 10 bases left between them. CDR3: CATSSMAWEQYF. The CDR3 DNA reads TGTGCCACCAGCAGTATGGCTTGGGAGCAGTACTTC.

The chain has TRBV12-5 and TRBJ2-6; D could derive from TRBD1 or TRBD2 (5 bases each). V was pared by 0 bases and J by 2 bases, with 11 bases between. The CDR3 sequence is 17 residues long. Germline lookup yields CDR1 LGHNT and CDR2 FRNRAP. CDR3 DNA: TGTGCTAGTGGTTTGGTACTGGTGGGGGCTGGGGCCAACGTCCTGACTTTC. Encoded protein: CASGLVLVGAGANVLTF.

The chain uses TRBV6-6 and TRBJ2-7; 8 bases are a match to TRBD1. V trimming: 6 bases; J trimming: 3 bases; junction bases outside the gene matches: 7. Germline loops: CDR1 MNHNY, CDR2 SVGAGI (reference sequence). The CDR3 sequence is 14 residues long. The CDR3 loop reads CASRLPGQDYEQYF. The CDR3 DNA follows: TGTGCCAGCAGGCTCCCGGGACAGGACTACGAGCAGTACTTC.

This chain connects TRBV7-2 to TRBJ1-1; no clear D gene. V gave up 6 bases and J gave up 0 bases, with 8 bases separating them. The germline CDR1 and CDR2 sequences are SGHTA and FQGNSA. The CDR3 runs to 13 residues. CDR3 region: CASRRTVNTEAFF. CDR3 bases: TGTGCCAGCAGACGGACGGTGAACACTGAAGCTTTCTTT.